A single sample gave rise to the 21 T cell receptor beta chains below, sequenced in a study of blood T cell repertoires in COVID-19. The assay was immunoSEQ multiplex PCR, and TCRdb's table has in-frame clones only and misses some. This sample has approximately 180,000 clones, with around nine tenths found just once. Sequenced: peripheral blood. The receptors come from a human donor in a cohort sampled during active COVID-19.

This sequence joins TRBV11-2 and TRBJ2-3; TRBD2 agrees at 12 bases. This CDR3 comprises 17 residues. The V and J ends lost 0 bases and 1 base, in that order; junction bases with no gene match: 2. Germline values: CDR1 SGHAT, CDR2 FQNNGV. CDR3 nucleotide sequence: TGTGCCAGCAGCTTAGATCGGACTAGCGGGGGCACAGATACGCAGTATTTT. Translation: CASSLDRTSGGTDTQYF. Variable domain in full (rest from reference TRBV11-2 and TRBJ2-3): EAGVAQSPRYKIIEKRQSVAFWCNPISGHATLYWYQQILGQGPKLLIQFQNNGVVDDSQLPKDRFSAERLKGVDSTLKIQPAKLEDSAVYLCASSLDRTSGGTDTQYFGPGTRLTVL.

This clone was recorded a few times. The V gene is TRBV7-9, the J gene TRBJ1-1, with TRBD1 as a possible D gene (6 bases). The CDR3 is 16 amino acids. V was clipped by 1 base and J by 4 bases, with 16 bases between them. Germline CDR1 is SEHNR and CDR2 is FQNEAQ (reference sequence). For the CDR3, the DNA is TGTGCCAGCAGCTTAGTCCTAACAGGGTTCGCCACTGAAGCTTTCTTT. This translates into CASSLVLTGFATEAFF.

The chain carries TRBV2 and TRBJ2-5; D remains unclear. Trimming stripped 5 bases from V and 3 bases from J, with 7 bases between. The CDR3 spans 12 residues. In germline, CDR1 is SNHLY, CDR2 FYNNEI. CDR3 in DNA: TGTGCCAGCAGTACAGTAAAAGAGACCCAGTACTTC. Protein: CASSTVKETQYF.

The chain carries TRBV4-3 and TRBJ2-2, with D maybe TRBD2 (6 bases). CDR1 is LGHNA, CDR2 YSLEER, per germline. This CDR3 is built from 17 residues. Trimming left V 4 bases short and J 2 bases short, with 17 bases between. This CDR3 reads CASSLDLIAGNTGELFF. CDR3 nucleotides: TGCGCCAGCAGCCTGGACCTAATCGCGGGAAACACCGGGGAGCTGTTTTTT.

V usage is TRBV7-2 and J usage is TRBJ2-2; TRBD2 aligns across 9 bases. Germline V gene data show CDR1 as SGHTA and CDR2 as FQGNSA. CDR3 size: 18 residues. With 5 bases clipped from V and 6 bases from J, the junction kept 16 bases outside the gene matches. CDR3: CASSLTTASGGRSGELFF. CDR3 DNA sequence: TGTGCCAGCAGCCTCACGACGGCGAGCGGGGGGAGGTCCGGGGAGCTGTTTTTT.

This chain connects TRBV9 to TRBJ2-3, with 9 bases that match TRBD1. Germline lookup yields CDR1 SGDLS and CDR2 YYNGEE. V shed 0 bases and J 5 bases; nucleotides not matched to a gene: 7. This CDR3 comprises 16 residues. The CDR3 coding sequence is TGTGCCAGCAGCGTAGTAGCACAGGGGGCCGTAGATACGCAGTATTTT. Translated: CASSVVAQGAVDTQYF.

The table lists this clone with a few counts. The chain employs TRBV9 and TRBJ2-7; 8 bases match TRBD1. Per germline, CDR1 SGDLS and CDR2 YYNGEE. Unmatched junction bases numbered 12, after V lost 4 bases and J lost 6 bases. CDR3 length: 15 residues. In DNA form, the CDR3 reads TGTGCCAGCAGCCAAGGGGGGCAGGGGGCCGCCGAGCAGTACTTC. Protein: CASSQGGQGAAEQYF.

The chain carries TRBV6-5 and TRBJ1-4; 9 nucleotides line up with TRBD1. The CDR3 totals 14 residues. Looked up from germline, CDR1 is MNHEY and CDR2 is SVGAGI. V lost 5 bases and J lost 8; bases outside the gene matches: 6. The CDR3, as DNA: TGTGCCAGCAGTAACAGGGGGCGAGACGAAAAACTGTTTTTT. Protein: CASSNRGRDEKLFF.

The chain joins TRBV5-1 to TRBJ2-3; TRBD2 agrees at 14 bases. V dropped 4 bases and J dropped 3; count of bases not matched to a gene: 7. There are 17 residues in the CDR3. The V gene's germline CDR1 is SGHRS and CDR2 YFSETQ. CDR3 region: CASSLGTSGSLTDTQYF. DNA for the CDR3: TGCGCCAGCAGCCTGGGGACTAGCGGGAGTCTTACAGATACGCAGTATTTT.

The chain carries TRBV6-6 and TRBJ1-1; D is undetermined. Germline V gene sequence: CDR1 MNHNY, CDR2 SVGAGI (reference sequence). The CDR3 has 14 amino acids. The V and J ends lost 2 bases and 4 bases respectively, with 11 bases between them. The CDR3 DNA reads as TGTGCCAGCAGTTACCCCGGGTCACGCACTGAAGCTTTCTTT. It translates to CASSYPGSRTEAFF.

The chain links TRBV3-1 (or the pseudogene TRBV3-2) to TRBJ2-3; possible D gene TRBD2, 7 bases. Germline CDR1 reads LGHDT; CDR2 reads YNNKEL (reference sequence). V shed 2 bases and J shed 4 bases, with 13 bases lying between them. The CDR3 runs to 15 residues. CDR3 in amino acids: CASSQKGGAADTQYF. In nucleotides, the CDR3 is TGTGCCAGCAGCCAAAAAGGGGGGGCGGCAGATACGCAGTATTTT.

The chain couples TRBV6-2 or TRBV6-3 to TRBJ2-1; D is uncertain. CDR3 length: 11 amino acids. V was pared by 6 bases and J by 7 bases, with 7 bases between. Germline CDR1 reads MNHEY; CDR2 reads SVGEGT. The CDR3 sequence is CASSPANEQFF. In DNA, the CDR3 is TGTGCCAGCAGCCCAGCGAATGAGCAGTTCTTC.

This clone came up once. The genes are TRBV5-4 and TRBJ2-7, with TRBD1 matching 11 bases. Germline CDR1 and CDR2: SGHNT and YYREEE (reference sequence). Trimming cost V 4 bases and J 3 bases; bases outside gene matches: 3. CDR3 length: 14 residues. The CDR3 loop is CASSSGTGGYEQYF. CDR3 nucleotide sequence: TGTGCCAGCAGCAGTGGGACAGGGGGCTACGAGCAGTACTTC. Variable domain in full (rest from reference TRBV5-4 and TRBJ2-7): ETGVTQSPTHLIKTRGQQVTLRCSSQSGHNTVSWYQQALGQGPQFIFQYYREEENGRGNFPPRFSGLQFPNYSSELNVNALELDDSALYLCASSSGTGGYEQYFGPGTRLTVT.

The chain couples TRBV5-5 to TRBJ1-3, with D perhaps matching TRBD1 (5 bases). Per the germline V gene, CDR1 is SGHKS and CDR2 is YYEKEE (reference sequence). The V end was cut by 3 bases, the J end by 2 bases, with 12 bases between. The CDR3 length is 15 residues. CDR3 protein: CASSYNPGPGNTIYF. The DNA of the CDR3 is TGTGCCAGCAGCTACAATCCAGGGCCTGGAAACACCATATATTTT.

The V call is TRBV7-2, the J call TRBJ2-3, with D maybe TRBD2 (6 bases). CDR1 is SGHTA and CDR2 is FQGNSA in the germline V gene. Trimming removed 5 bases from V and 2 bases from J, with 11 bases in between. The CDR3 has 14 amino acids. The CDR3 nucleotides are TGTGCCAGCAGCCGGGACTCTCTCACAGATACGCAGTATTTT. Amino acid sequence: CASSRDSLTDTQYF.

J is TRBJ1-5 and V is TRBV9; D perhaps matches TRBD1 (5 bases). Looked up from germline, CDR1 is SGDLS and CDR2 is YYNGEE. V lost 4 bases and J lost 1, with 12 bases in between. The CDR3 is made up of 15 amino acids. CDR3 nucleotides: TGTGCCAGCAGCCGGGAGGAGGGGAGCAATCAGCCCCAGCATTTT. Its protein product is CASSREEGSNQPQHF.

This rearrangement joins TRBV9 to TRBJ2-2, with 7 bases aligning to TRBD2. CDR3 length: 14 residues. V was pared by 4 bases and J by 5 bases, with 5 bases of the junction left unmatched. Germline values: CDR1 SGDLS, CDR2 YYNGEE. CDR3 in amino acids: CASSSVGGTGELFF. CDR3 DNA sequence: TGTGCCAGCAGCTCCGTGGGGGGGACCGGGGAGCTGTTTTTT. Full variable domain (outside the CDR3, taken from reference TRBV9 and TRBJ2-2): DSGVTQTPKHLITATGQRVTLRCSPRSGDLSVYWYQQSLDQGLQFLIQYYNGEERAKGNILERFSAQQFPDLHSELNLSSLELGDSALYFCASSSVGGTGELFFGEGSRLTVL.

This chain joins TRBV28 and TRBJ2-3; 9 bases match TRBD1. In germline, CDR1 is MDHEN, CDR2 SYDVKM. This CDR3 comprises 15 residues. V gave up 2 bases and J gave up 4 bases; unmatched junction bases: 4. CDR3 sequence reads: CASSLPGQGPDTQYF. The CDR3 nucleotides read TGTGCCAGCAGTTTACCGGGACAGGGTCCAGATACGCAGTATTTT.

The V call is TRBV30, the J call TRBJ2-5, with a weak D call TRBD1 (6 bases). The CDR3 extends over 14 amino acids. Trimming shortened V by 3 bases and J by 5 bases, and 16 bases separated the two germline ends. The germline V gene has CDR1 GTSNPN and CDR2 SVGIG (reference sequence). DNA of the CDR3: TGTGCCTGGAGCCCTGGACAGATAAGGGAGACCCAGTACTTC. Protein: CAWSPGQIRETQYF.

V usage is TRBV12-3 or TRBV12-4 and J usage is TRBJ1-2, with a possible D match to TRBD1 (5 bases). The length of the CDR3 is 13 residues. V lost 3 bases to trimming and J lost 7 bases, with 12 bases between them. CDR3: CASSLIREGGYTF. In DNA, the CDR3 is TGTGCCAGCAGTTTGATCAGGGAGGGTGGCTACACCTTC.

This clone was counted only a few times. The chain is built from TRBV11-2 and TRBJ2-4, with 9 positions matching TRBD1. This CDR3 comprises 18 residues. J was trimmed by 0 bases and V by 4 bases; bases with no gene match: 10. Germline assignment: CDR1 SGHAT and CDR2 FQNNGV. CDR3 protein: CASSSEGDRVIAKNIQYF. The CDR3 DNA follows: TGTGCCAGCAGCTCGGAGGGGGACAGGGTGATAGCCAAAAACATTCAGTACTTC.